Here is one TCR beta chain with its context. The sample belongs to a study of CD8 T cells in Susac syndrome. RNA totalling roughly 0.45 to 1 ug underwent reverse transcription with random hexamers. With immunoSEQ multiplex PCR, TCR beta CDR3 was amplified across 54 Vbeta and 13 Jbeta. Each CDR3 protein gets one entry after TCRdb re-called the immunoSEQ multiplex PCR reads with MiXCR. The profile shows around 270,000 distinct CDR3 sequences, about nine tenths of them singletons. Germline CDR1 SNHLY, CDR2 FYNNEI. This CDR3 contains 15 residues. The junction had 10 bases not matched to a gene; V was cut back by 5 bases and J by 4 bases.

Sequenced sample: CD8+ T cells from PBMCs. This chain uses TRBV2 with TRBJ1-2, with 7 bases identical to TRBD1. The source is a human donor with multiple sclerosis. CDR3 sequence: CASSTTGDVSYGYTF. CDR3 DNA: TGTGCCAGCAGTACTACAGGGGATGTAAGCTATGGCTACACCTTC.